One TCR beta chain is described in this entry. Its antigen remains unidentified. Random hexamers were used to reverse transcribe the RNA input (about 0.5 to 1 ug). Coverage of TCR beta CDR3 amplification by immunoSEQ multiplex PCR extended to 54 Vbeta and 13 Jbeta. Via MiXCR, TCRdb re-called the immunoSEQ multiplex PCR reads, giving one row per CDR3 protein. The table lists approximately 130,000 distinct CDR3 sequences, 94% of them singletons. This sample stems from a study of CD8 T cells in Susac syndrome. Study findings and constraints: The relatively small number of individuals in the TCR sequencing and HLA analysis was acknowledged by the study.

The CDR3 contains 13 residues. V was shortened by 8 bases and J by 0 bases, with 10 bases between the two germline ends. Germline V gene sequence: CDR1 MNHEY, CDR2 SVGEGT. Healthy donors acted as controls, with matching for age and sex. Purification of the CD8+ and CD4+ T cells relied on negative isolation, and TEMRA cells underwent FACS enrichment. This sequence was found in a human donor in good health. The chain has TRBV6-2 or TRBV6-3 and TRBJ1-1; D ambiguous. Sequenced material: CD4+ T cells from PBMCs. CDR3 DNA: TGTGCCAGCCAGCGGTACATGAACACTGAAGCTTTCTTT. It yields the protein CASQRYMNTEAFF.